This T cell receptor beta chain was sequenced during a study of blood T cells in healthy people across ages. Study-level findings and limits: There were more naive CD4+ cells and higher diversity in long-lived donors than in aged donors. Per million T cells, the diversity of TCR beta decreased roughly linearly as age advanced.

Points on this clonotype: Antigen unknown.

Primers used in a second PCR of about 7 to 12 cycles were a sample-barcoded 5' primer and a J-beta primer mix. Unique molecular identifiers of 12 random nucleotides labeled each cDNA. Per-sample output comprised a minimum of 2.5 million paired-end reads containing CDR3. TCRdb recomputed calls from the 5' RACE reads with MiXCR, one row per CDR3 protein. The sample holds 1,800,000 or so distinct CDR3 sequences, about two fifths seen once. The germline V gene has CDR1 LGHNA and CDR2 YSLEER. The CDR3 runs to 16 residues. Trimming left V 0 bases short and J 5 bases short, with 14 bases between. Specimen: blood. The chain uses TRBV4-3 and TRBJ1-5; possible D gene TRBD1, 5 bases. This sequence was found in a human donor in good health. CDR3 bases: TGCGCCAGCAGCCAAGATATAGGGGACGGGGATCAGCCCCAGCATTTT. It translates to CASSQDIGDGDQPQHF.